A selection of T cell receptor beta chains follows, all from one sample in a study of glioma-infiltrating T cells. TCRdb re-derived calls from the multiplex PCR reads in MiXCR, one entry per CDR3 protein. This sample has 150,000 or so distinct CDR3 sequences, with about 39% found just once. Sequencing was carried out using glioma tissue, nonneoplastic brain tissue, or PBMCs (not recorded which). Receptor source: a human donor with low-grade glioma or glioblastoma, undergoing nonglioma brain surgery, or in good health (not recorded which). Each CDR3 is given with its conserved first and last residue. The order of the fields is D gene, clone size, V gene, J gene, CDR3 length, CDR3 protein, CDR3 DNA. The D gene is left open where the match is weak. Size is omitted from some rows. Given values are once, few, many or a class for expanded clones.

.,few,TRBV6-5,TRBJ2-7,15,CASSYKRFPTYEQYF,TGTGCCAGCAGTTACAAGAGATTCCCAACCTACGAGCAGTACTTC
.,many,TRBV20-1,TRBJ2-3,13,CSERTGLTDTQYF,TGCAGTGAACGGACAGGACTAACAGATACGCAGTATTTT
.,few,TRBV4-1,TRBJ2-7,14,CASSQRAWGYEQYF,TGCGCCAGCAGCCAAAGAGCCTGGGGCTACGAGCAGTACTTC
.,.,TRBV6-1,TRBJ2-7,13,CATTGPSSYDQYF,TGTGCCACTACGGGGCCTAGCTCCTACGATCAGTACTTC
.,.,TRBV14,TRBJ1-2,15,CASSQVAGANYGYTF,TGTGCCAGCAGCCAGGTGGCAGGGGCTAACTATGGCTACACCTTC
.,.,TRBV6-1,TRBJ2-1,15,CASSPLGSAYNEQFF,TGTGCCAGCAGCCCCCTGGGTAGCGCCTACAATGAGCAGTTCTTC
.,.,TRBV11-2,TRBJ1-2,14,CASSLDPGTSVYTF,TGTGCCAGCAGCTTAGATCCCGGTACTAGTGTCTACACCTTC
TRBD2,.,TRBV27,TRBJ2-7,14,CASSLAGGPYEQYF,TGTGCCAGCAGTTTAGCGGGGGGACCCTACGAGCAGTACTTC
.,few,TRBV7-6,TRBJ1-1,14,CASSLETSRTEAFF,TGTGCCAGCAGCTTAGAAACTAGCAGGACTGAAGCTTTCTTT
.,.,TRBV20-1,TRBJ2-7,13,CSAREGALYEQYF,TGCAGTGCTAGAGAAGGGGCGCTCTACGAGCAGTACTTC
.,.,TRBV18,TRBJ1-1,15,CASSPLAQMNTEAFF,TGTGCCAGCTCACCGTTGGCCCAAATGAACACTGAAGCTTTCTTT
TRBD1,few,TRBV7-2,TRBJ2-3,16,CASGYMDRFSTDTQYF,TGTGCCAGCGGATACATGGACAGGTTTAGCACAGATACGCAGTATTTT
.,.,TRBV27,TRBJ2-2,15,CASRFNYGCTGELFF,TGTGCCAGCAGGTTCAATTATGGGTGCACCGGGGAGCTGTTTTTT
TRBD1,few,TRBV4-1,TRBJ2-5,17,CASSQDRDRGRTETQYF,TGCGCCAGCAGCCAAGATCGGGACAGGGGGAGGACGGAGACCCAGTACTTC
.,many,TRBV7-6,TRBJ2-3,12,CASSLDPDTQYF,TGTGCCAGCAGCTTAGATCCAGATACGCAGTATTTT
.,.,TRBV7-2,TRBJ2-5,11,CASSWDRQQYF,TGTGCCAGCAGCTGGGACCGGCAGCAGTACTTC
.,.,TRBV5-8,TRBJ2-3,15,CASSFLQEPRNTQYF,TGTGCCAGCAGCTTTCTTCAGGAGCCCAGGAATACGCAGTATTTT
.,.,TRBV29-1,TRBJ2-7,14,CSVDMGSNSYEQYF,TGCAGCGTTGACATGGGGTCTAACTCCTACGAGCAGTACTTC
.,many,TRBV7-2,TRBJ2-3,14,CASSPGLPPDTQYF,TGTGCCAGCAGTCCGGGACTTCCTCCAGATACGCAGTATTTT
.,few,TRBV20-1,TRBJ1-5,16,CSARDHGSGGNQPQHF,TGCAGTGCTAGAGATCATGGGAGTGGCGGCAATCAGCCCCAGCATTTT
TRBD2,few,TRBV7-7,TRBJ2-5,17,CASSLVRTSGREETQYF,TGTGCTAGCAGCTTGGTCAGGACTAGCGGGAGGGAAGAGACCCAGTACTTC
.,.,TRBV4-1,TRBJ2-3,15,CASSHLARDTDTQYF,TGCGCCAGCAGCCACCTGGCGAGGGACACAGATACGCAGTATTTT
.,.,TRBV7-6,TRBJ1-4,13,CASSLGQEEKLFF,TGTGCCAGCAGCTTAGGCCAGGAAGAAAAACTGTTTTTT
.,.,TRBV28,TRBJ2-7,14,CASMLGGGTYEQYF,TGTGCCAGCATGTTAGGGGGGGGAACCTACGAGCAGTACTTC
.,once,TRBV10-2,TRBJ2-3,16,CASSPPGALSTDTQYF,TGCGCCAGCAGTCCCCCCGGGGCCCTTAGCACAGATACGCAGTATTTT
.,few,TRBV20-1,TRBJ1-2,11,CSSGVNYGYTF,TGCAGCTCAGGGGTTAACTATGGCTACACCTTC
.,.,TRBV11-2,TRBJ2-3,13,CASSLERTDTQYF,TGTGCCAGCAGCTTAGAACGGACAGATACGCAGTATTTT
.,.,TRBV20-1,TRBJ2-1,14,CSARERGSYNEQFF,TGCAGTGCTAGAGAGCGGGGTTCCTACAATGAGCAGTTCTTC
.,few,TRBV6-1,TRBJ1-1,14,CASSENWANTEAFF,TGTGCCAGCAGTGAAAACTGGGCGAACACTGAAGCTTTCTTT
.,.,TRBV4-3,TRBJ1-1,14,CASSAQGTNTEAFF,TGCGCCAGCAGCGCGCAGGGTACGAACACTGAAGCTTTCTTT
.,.,TRBV4-1,TRBJ2-3,14,CASSHRQGTDTQYF,TGCGCCAGCAGCCATCGACAGGGCACAGATACGCAGTATTTT
TRBD1,many,TRBV6-1,TRBJ2-3,14,CASSGTGGTDTQYF,TGTGCCAGCAGTGGTACAGGGGGTACAGATACGCAGTATTTT
.,few,TRBV20-1,TRBJ2-5,13,CSAIRLAGETQYF,TGCAGTGCTATCCGCCTAGCAGGCGAGACCCAGTACTTC
TRBD2,few,TRBV7-8,TRBJ2-1,19,CASSFGLAGALPSYNEQFF,TGTGCCAGCAGCTTCGGACTAGCGGGGGCCCTACCATCTTACAATGAGCAGTTCTTC
TRBD1,.,TRBV6-5,TRBJ1-3,17,CASSYHTGGLAGNTIYF,TGTGCCAGCAGTTACCACACAGGGGGCTTAGCTGGAAACACCATATATTTT
.,.,TRBV6-1,TRBJ2-7,14,CASSEGGSSYEQYF,TGTGCCAGCAGTGAAGGCGGCAGCTCCTACGAGCAGTACTTC
.,once,TRBV20-1,TRBJ1-4,16,CSANGAALLNNEKLFF,TGCAGTGCCAACGGAGCAGCCCTACTTAATAATGAAAAACTGTTTTTT
.,once,TRBV6-1,TRBJ1-1,13,CATHPGLNTEAFF,TGTGCCACCCACCCAGGGTTGAACACTGAAGCTTTCTTT
.,.,TRBV10-2,TRBJ2-5,13,CASSEAGSETQYF,TGTGCCAGCAGTGAAGCTGGATCAGAGACCCAGTACTTC
.,many,TRBV27,TRBJ2-3,12,CASSTDTDTQYF,TGTGCCAGCAGTACCGACACAGATACGCAGTATTTT
.,.,TRBV6-1,TRBJ1-1,13,CASSELTLTEAFF,TGTGCCAGCAGTGAATTGACCCTTACTGAAGCTTTCTTT
TRBD1,few,TRBV4-2,TRBJ1-2,14,CASSRDRDSYGYTF,TGTGCCAGCAGCCGGGACAGGGACTCCTATGGCTACACCTTC
.,many,TRBV7-2,TRBJ1-2,13,CASSLLGNYGYTF,TGTGCCAGCAGTTTACTGGGGAACTATGGCTACACCTTC
TRBD2,.,TRBV18,TRBJ2-1,17,CASSPLIAGEEVNEQFF,TGTGCCAGCTCACCATTAATAGCGGGAGAAGAAGTGAATGAGCAGTTCTTC
TRBD2,.,TRBV27,TRBJ2-3,19,CASSLSVSGTLTSTDTQYF,TGTGCCAGCAGTTTATCGGTTAGCGGGACGCTTACTAGCACAGATACGCAGTATTTT
.,.,TRBV20-1,TRBJ2-7,13,CSARGPGDYEQYF,TGCAGTGCTAGAGGACCCGGGGATTACGAGCAGTACTTC
.,.,TRBV12-3/TRBV12-4,TRBJ1-2,14,CASRYYRDPGGYTF,TGTGCCAGCAGATATTACAGGGACCCGGGGGGCTACACCTTC
TRBD1,few,TRBV6-1,TRBJ1-5,17,CATSGQGAVGGNQPQHF,TGTGCCACCTCGGGACAGGGAGCCGTGGGGGGGAATCAGCCCCAGCATTTT
TRBD1,.,TRBV6-1,TRBJ2-3,14,CASTRQGTTDTQYF,TGTGCCAGTACCAGACAGGGGACCACAGATACGCAGTATTTT
.,.,TRBV27,TRBJ2-5,14,CASRSPTLTDTQYF,TGTGCCAGCAGATCTCCTACACTCACAGATACCCAGTACTTC
.,.,TRBV19,TRBJ2-1,13,CASSIGGPNEQFF,TGTGCCAGTAGTATAGGGGGGCCGAATGAGCAGTTCTTC
.,.,TRBV12-3/TRBV12-4,TRBJ2-1,15,CASSFGQGGWNEQFF,TGTGCCAGCAGTTTCGGGCAGGGGGGTTGGAATGAGCAGTTCTTC
TRBD1,.,TRBV5-1,TRBJ1-6,15,CASSLLDRDNSPLHF,TGCGCCAGCAGCTTGTTGGACAGGGATAATTCACCCCTCCACTTT